Below, 18 T cell receptor beta chains from the same sample are listed, as sequenced in a study of shared clonotypes between healthy human individuals. TCRdb's copy holds only in-frame clones and misses some; the assay was immunoSEQ multiplex PCR. The sample holds 400,000 or so clones, roughly 96% seen once. Specimen: memory CD8+ T cells sorted from blood. The subset: CD45RO+ cells pooled with CCR7-negative TemRA cells. The receptors were gathered from a man aged 30-40 years in good health.

The chain couples TRBV6-5 to TRBJ2-2; D not certain. The CDR3 runs to 14 residues. Trimming took off 0 bases at V and 6 bases at J, with 8 bases between the two ends. Germline V CDR1 and CDR2: MNHEY, SVGAGI. CDR3 residues: CASSYSPLSGELFF. In DNA, the CDR3 is TGTGCCAGCAGTTACTCCCCCCTGTCCGGGGAGCTGTTTTTT.

The chain combines TRBV5-1 with TRBJ2-2; 9 bases are shared with TRBD1. The ends lost 4 bases at V and 2 bases at J; junction bases unmatched: 9. The CDR3 extends over 17 amino acids. Germline lookup yields CDR1 SGHRS and CDR2 YFSETQ. CDR3 DNA: TGCGCCAGCAGCAGGTACCGGGACAGGGAAAACACCGGGGAGCTGTTTTTT. Amino acids: CASSRYRDRENTGELFF. The full variable domain, rest sourced from reference TRBV5-1 and TRBJ2-2, is KAGVTQTPRYLIKTRGQQVTLSCSPISGHRSVSWYQQTPGQGLQFLFEYFSETQRNKGNFPGRFSGRQFSNSRSEMNVSTLELGDSALYLCASSRYRDRENTGELFFGEGSRLTVL.

This sequence joins TRBV13 and TRBJ1-1, with a possible D match to TRBD1 (5 bases). V gave up 3 bases and J gave up 6 bases, with 11 bases separating them. The CDR3 is 13 amino acids. The germline CDR1 and CDR2 sequences are PRHDT and FYEKMQ (reference sequence). The CDR3 loop is CASSFAGTAEAFF. The CDR3 DNA reads TGTGCCAGCAGCTTCGCAGGGACGGCTGAAGCTTTCTTT.

The chain combines TRBV11-2 with TRBJ2-5, with 8 bases matching TRBD2. Germline CDR1 SGHAT, CDR2 FQNNGV. CDR3 length equals 15 residues. The ends lost 2 bases at V and 4 bases at J; junction bases unmatched: 6. The CDR3 coding sequence is TGTGCCAGCAGCTTACTACGGGAGGGCGTAGAGACCCAGTACTTC. Protein: CASSLLREGVETQYF.

This CDR3 is CASFGTSAYNEQFF. In DNA form, the CDR3 reads TGTGCCAGCTTCGGGACTAGCGCATACAATGAGCAGTTCTTC. The V and J genes are TRBV28 and TRBJ2-1; TRBD2 agrees at 10 bases. The junction had 5 bases not matched to a gene; V was cut back by 8 bases and J by 4 bases. Per the germline V gene, CDR1 is MDHEN and CDR2 is SYDVKM. The CDR3 loop spans 14 amino acids.

In the case of this clone: Within the sample, other DNA sequences also encode this same CDR3. The rearrangement joins TRBV11-2 to TRBJ1-4, with no clear D. V lost 1 base and J 8 bases, leaving 5 bases between the germline ends. The V gene's germline CDR1 is SGHAT and CDR2 FQNNGV. This CDR3 is built from 12 residues. CDR3 DNA: TGTGCCAGCAGCTTAGTAGGAGAAAAACTGTTTTTT. Its translation is CASSLVGEKLFF.

The chain employs TRBV5-6 and TRBJ2-5; D might be TRBD1 (6 bases). Trimming removed 4 bases at V and 2 bases at J, with 15 bases between. This CDR3 spans 15 amino acids. The germline V gene encodes CDR1 SGHDT and CDR2 YYEEEE. CDR3 loop: CASSEYNTGQETQYF. CDR3 nucleotides: TGTGCCAGCAGCGAGTATAATACAGGGCAAGAGACCCAGTACTTC. Looking up the rest from reference TRBV5-6 and TRBJ2-5 gives the full variable domain: DAGVTQSPTHLIKTRGQQVTLRCSPKSGHDTVSWYQQALGQGPQFIFQYYEEEERQRGNFPDRFSGHQFPNYSSELNVNALLLGDSALYLCASSEYNTGQETQYFGPGTRLLVL.

This chain joins TRBV4-1 and TRBJ2-1; D is unclear. CDR1 is MGHRA, CDR2 YSYEKL, per germline. The V gene lost 4 bases and the J gene lost 9 bases, with 25 bases spanning the gap. The CDR3 totals 17 residues. The CDR3 nucleotides are TGCGCCAGCAGCCCCGCTTCTTCTCCTCTATTCCTGGCTGAGCAGTTCTTC. As protein: CASSPASSPLFLAEQFF.

The chain combines TRBV4-1 with TRBJ2-2; D gene ambiguous. CDR3 length: 14 residues. The V end lost 3 bases, the J end lost 2 bases, and 7 bases lay between the germline ends. Looked up from germline, CDR1 is MGHRA and CDR2 is YSYEKL. The CDR3 region has the DNA TGCGCCAGCAGCCACAAAAAAAACACCGGGGAGCTGTTTTTT. It yields the protein CASSHKKNTGELFF.

This chain links TRBV7-8 with TRBJ2-3; D call uncertain. Between the trimmed V and J ends, which lost 5 bases and 1 base, there was a span of 10 bases. Germline values: CDR1 SGHVS, CDR2 FQNEAQ. The CDR3 extends over 14 amino acids. The CDR3 DNA reads as TGTGCCAGCAGCCAATATGGGGGCACAGATACGCAGTATTTT. It codes for CASSQYGGTDTQYF.

The rearrangement joins TRBV7-2 to TRBJ1-3, with a weak D call TRBD1 (5 bases). CDR1 SGHTA and CDR2 FQGNSA come from the germline V gene. Trimming cost V 0 bases and J 6 bases, with 12 bases left between them. The CDR3 is made up of 15 amino acids. The CDR3 reads CASSLAGPGTNTIYF. As DNA, the CDR3 is TGTGCCAGCAGCTTAGCAGGGCCAGGGACAAACACCATATATTTT.

The chain joins TRBV9 to TRBJ2-4; D is perhaps TRBD1 (6 bases). The CDR3 loop spans 13 amino acids. From germline, CDR1 is SGDLS and CDR2 YYNGEE. The germline V and J ends were trimmed by 3 bases and 7 bases, with 11 bases remaining between them. CDR3 DNA sequence: TGTGCCAGCAGCGAAACTACAGGGAACATTCAGTACTTC. Protein product: CASSETTGNIQYF.

The chain links TRBV5-6 to TRBJ2-7; 10 bases fit TRBD1. The germline gives CDR1 SGHDT, CDR2 YYEEEE. Trimming took 4 bases from V and 3 from J; bases not matched to a gene: 13. This CDR3 contains 17 residues. The CDR3: CASSPPKGWDRGYEQYF. CDR3 nucleotides: TGTGCCAGCAGCCCCCCAAAAGGATGGGACAGGGGCTACGAGCAGTACTTC.

J is TRBJ1-6 and V is TRBV5-6; TRBD1 is a possible D gene (6 bases). With 1 base removed from V and 5 bases from J, the gap between germline ends came to 10 bases. Germline V CDR1 and CDR2: SGHDT, YYEEEE. This CDR3 is 15 amino acids long. The CDR3 here is CASSLIPGDNSPLHF. In nucleotides, the CDR3 is TGTGCCAGCAGCTTGATCCCAGGGGATAATTCACCCCTCCACTTT.

This clone occurred once. The chain has TRBV29-1 and TRBJ1-1; D gene unclear. This CDR3 contains 15 residues. Per germline, CDR1 SQVTM and CDR2 ANQGSEA. Deletions cut 4 bases from V and 0 bases from J, with 15 bases between. Here the CDR3 reads CSVGWRMSLNTEAFF. The CDR3 region has the DNA TGCAGCGTTGGTTGGCGCATGAGTCTGAACACTGAAGCTTTCTTT.

CDR3 in DNA: TGTGCCATCGGTCCGGGGCAAGAGACCCAGTACTTC. It codes for CAIGPGQETQYF. V usage is TRBV10-3 and J usage is TRBJ2-5, with a tentative D call TRBD2 (5 bases). CDR3 length: 12 residues. Germline lookup yields CDR1 ENHRY and CDR2 SYGVKD. Trimming stripped 8 bases from V and 2 bases from J, with 9 bases between.

The DNA for the CDR3 is TGCGCCAGCAGCTTGGGAGGCCGGGCCAGGGTGACCACAGATACGCAGTATTTT. Translation gives CASSLGGRARVTTDTQYF. The chain combines TRBV5-1 with TRBJ2-3, with a possible D match to TRBD1 (5 bases). This CDR3 has 18 residues. Deletions cut 0 bases from V and 2 bases from J, with 19 bases between. Germline CDR1 is SGHRS and CDR2 is YFSETQ.

The V and J genes are TRBV7-2 and TRBJ2-3; D is perhaps TRBD2 (6 bases). The CDR3 is made up of 15 amino acids. V was shortened by 3 bases and J by 2 bases, with 12 bases between the two germline ends. Germline lookup yields CDR1 SGHTA and CDR2 FQGNSA. The CDR3 spells CASSFSSVLTDTQYF. The CDR3 DNA reads TGTGCCAGCAGCTTTTCTAGCGTGCTCACAGATACGCAGTATTTT.